The sequence of this T cell receptor (beta chain) was determined in a study of T cell changes during pregnancy in multiple sclerosis. CDR3 size: 13 residues. With 6 bases removed from V and 7 bases from J, the gap between germline ends came to 16 bases. Germline V lookup: CDR1 MNHEY, CDR2 SVGAGI. The data were produced by immunoSEQ multiplex PCR, yet TCRdb's version contains in-frame clones alone and is incomplete. Of 85,000 to 130,000 clones listed, around 92% are singletons. The receptor was isolated from a female donor with multiple sclerosis, enrolled in a pregnancy study. The source material was peripheral blood, sampled after pregnancy. The chain employs TRBV6-5 and TRBJ2-7; TRBD2 is a possible D gene (6 bases). CDR3 sequence reads: CASSPTSPGEQYF. The CDR3 coding sequence is TGTGCCAGCAGCCCGACTAGTCCGGGGGAGCAGTACTTC.